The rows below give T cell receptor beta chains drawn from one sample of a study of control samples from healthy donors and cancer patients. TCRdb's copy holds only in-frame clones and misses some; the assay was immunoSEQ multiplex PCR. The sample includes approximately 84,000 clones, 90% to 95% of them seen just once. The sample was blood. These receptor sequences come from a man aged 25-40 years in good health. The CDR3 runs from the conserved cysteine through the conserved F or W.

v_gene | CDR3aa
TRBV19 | CASSIIFVNRFQDGYTF
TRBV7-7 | CASSSEQGFQETQYF
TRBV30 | CAWNGQGNSYEQYF
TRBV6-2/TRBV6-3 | CASSYRGSSYEQYF
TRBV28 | CASRSPGTGVTYNEQFF
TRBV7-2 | CASSPTSGGVDEQFF
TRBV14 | CASSQDMGRAQYF
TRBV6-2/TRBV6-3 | CASSSKAGGPLNEQFF
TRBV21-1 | CASSPLSRLYGYTF
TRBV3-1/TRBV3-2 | CASSTRLAGGRYNEQFF
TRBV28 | CASSFLETQYF